A few counts support the clone carrying this TCR beta chain. This specimen belongs to a study of blood T cell repertoires in COVID-19. Study-level background: Specimens from acute and convalescent COVID-19 originated in the United States, Italy and Spain.

The repertoire was sequenced with immunoSEQ multiplex PCR; TCRdb's copy has only in-frame clones and lacks some. The sample has about 170,000 clones, 70% to 85% seen once. Those enrolled in Seattle joined during active infection and were followed longitudinally afterward. The clonotype originates from a man older than 75 with COVID-19, enrolled during active disease. Sequenced sample: peripheral blood.

The CDR3 sequence is CASSFVRGGNGYTF. DNA of the CDR3: TGTGCCAGCAGTTTTGTAAGGGGGGGGAACGGCTACACCTTC. The chain uses TRBV28 and TRBJ1-2; possible D gene TRBD1, 6 bases. Looked up from germline, CDR1 is MDHEN and CDR2 is SYDVKM. This CDR3 is 14 amino acids long. V was shortened by 3 bases and J by 8 bases, with 16 bases between the two germline ends.